Shown below are 9 T cell receptor beta chains from a single sample sequenced in a study of blood T cell repertoires in COVID-19. Sequencing used immunoSEQ multiplex PCR; TCRdb keeps in-frame clones, though not all of them. The table includes 150,000 to 190,000 clones, around 84% detected once. Sequenced material: peripheral blood. The receptors originated from a woman between 45 and 65 years old with acute or convalescent COVID-19.

The chain combines TRBV6-5 with TRBJ1-1; possibly TRBD1 for D (5 bases). The germline CDR1 and CDR2 sequences are MNHEY and SVGAGI. The CDR3 runs to 15 residues. The V and J ends lost 6 bases and 1 base respectively, with 15 bases between them. This chain's CDR3 is CASRGLGQENTEAFF. CDR3 bases: TGTGCCAGCAGGGGCCTCGGACAAGAGAACACTGAAGCTTTCTTT.

The chain employs TRBV28 and TRBJ1-4; D not certain. Trimming stripped 1 base from V and 5 bases from J, with 8 bases between. Germline CDR1 and CDR2: MDHEN and SYDVKM. The CDR3 is 14 residues long. CDR3 DNA sequence: TGTGCCAGCAGTTTATCCGGAGGGAATGAAAAACTGTTTTTT. Translation gives CASSLSGGNEKLFF.

This clone was observed a handful of times. One end of the junction fails to match germline, which may point to a read error. This rearrangement joins TRBV6-1 to TRBJ2-7, with 7 bases aligning to TRBD2. This CDR3 comprises 16 residues. Per the germline V gene, CDR1 is MNHNS and CDR2 is SASEGT. CDR3 nucleotides: TGTGCCAGCTGTGACTGGGGGGGGGTGGGGGATTACGAGCAGTACTTC. The encoded protein is CASCDWGGVGDYEQYF.

The gene calls are TRBV11-3 and TRBJ2-1, with 7 nucleotides matching TRBD2. The germline V gene encodes CDR1 SGHNT and CDR2 YENEEA. The CDR3 is 15 residues long. Germline trimming cut 5 bases from V and 0 bases from J; bases unmatched to any gene: 4. CDR3 sequence (DNA): TGTGCCAGCAGCGTCGGCGGGAGCTCCTACAATGAGCAGTTCTTC. It encodes CASSVGGSSYNEQFF. Full variable domain (outside the CDR3, taken from reference TRBV11-3 and TRBJ2-1): EAGVVQSPRYKIIEKKQPVAFWCNPISGHNTLYWYLQNLGQGPELLIRYENEEAVDDSQLPKDRFSAERLKGVDSTLKIQPAELGDSAVYLCASSVGGSSYNEQFFGPGTRLTVL.

The chain couples TRBV4-2 to TRBJ2-5, with TRBD2 identical over 9 bases. The J segment lost 5 bases and the V segment lost 0 bases, leaving 10 bases of the junction unmatched. The CDR3 is 17 amino acids. CDR1 is LGHNA and CDR2 is YNFKEQ in the germline V gene. The CDR3 DNA reads TGTGCCAGCAGCCAAGAATGGCGACCAGCGGGGGGCGAGACCCAGTACTTC. The encoded protein is CASSQEWRPAGGETQYF.

This rearrangement joins TRBV12-5 to TRBJ1-1; TRBD1 is a possible D gene (5 bases). With 0 bases removed from V and 4 bases from J, the gap between germline ends came to 18 bases. The CDR3 sequence is 17 residues long. Germline CDR1 and CDR2: LGHNT and FRNRAP. The CDR3 spells CASGLVRGGQGSTEAFF. DNA for the CDR3: TGTGCTAGTGGTTTGGTACGGGGGGGTCAAGGGTCCACTGAAGCTTTCTTT.

The chain uses TRBV28 and TRBJ2-7, with 10 bases lining up with TRBD2. There are 15 residues in the CDR3. V dropped 6 bases and J dropped 3; count of bases not matched to a gene: 8. Germline CDR1 MDHEN, CDR2 SYDVKM. Here the CDR3 reads CASSLGASGSYEQYF. CDR3 nucleotide sequence: TGTGCCAGCAGCCTGGGGGCTAGCGGGAGCTACGAGCAGTACTTC.

This clone turned up a few times. The chain uses TRBV24-1 and TRBJ2-7, with 11 bases fitting TRBD2. Losses at the gene ends were 3 bases for V and 4 bases for J; bases not matched to a gene: 4. The CDR3 runs 15 residues. Germline V gene lookup returns CDR1 KGHDR and CDR2 SFDVKD. This CDR3 reads CATSDRLAGLYEQYF. In DNA form, the CDR3 reads TGTGCCACCAGTGATAGACTAGCGGGGCTATACGAGCAGTACTTC.

This chain uses TRBV5-1 with TRBJ2-2, with 12 bases that match TRBD1. This CDR3 region has 18 residues. The germline V gene has CDR1 SGHRS and CDR2 YFSETQ. The V and J ends lost 0 bases and 3 bases, in that order; junction bases with no gene match: 6. CDR3 amino acids: CASSLGLGQGADTGELFF. CDR3 coding DNA: TGCGCCAGCAGCTTGGGGCTGGGACAGGGGGCGGACACCGGGGAGCTGTTTTTT.